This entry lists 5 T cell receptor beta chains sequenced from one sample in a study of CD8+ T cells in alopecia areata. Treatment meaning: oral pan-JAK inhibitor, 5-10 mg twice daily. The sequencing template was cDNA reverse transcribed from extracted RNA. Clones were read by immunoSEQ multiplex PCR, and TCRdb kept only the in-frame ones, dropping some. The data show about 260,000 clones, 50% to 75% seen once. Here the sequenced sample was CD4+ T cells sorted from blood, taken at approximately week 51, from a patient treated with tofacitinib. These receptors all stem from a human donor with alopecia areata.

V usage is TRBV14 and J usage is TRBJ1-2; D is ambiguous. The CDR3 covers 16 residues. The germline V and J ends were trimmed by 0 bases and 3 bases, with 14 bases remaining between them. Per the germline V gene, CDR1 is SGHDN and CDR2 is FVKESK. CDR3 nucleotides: TGTGCCAGCAGCCAAGATGGAGGGATTAGGTACTATGGCTACACCTTC. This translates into CASSQDGGIRYYGYTF.

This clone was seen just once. The CDR3 DNA reads as TGTGCCGAAAGGCATCGAGAGACCCAGTACTTC. Translated: CAERHRETQYF. The chain carries TRBV30 and TRBJ2-5; no clear D gene. V lost 8 bases to trimming and J lost 4 bases, with 11 bases between them. The CDR3 is 11 residues long. Germline values: CDR1 GTSNPN, CDR2 SVGIG (reference sequence). The variable domain in full, with the rest retrieved from reference TRBV30 and TRBJ2-5, is SQTIHQWPATLVQPVGSPLSLECTVEGTSNPNLYWYRQAAGRGLQLLFYSVGIGQISSEVPQNLSASRPQDRQFILSSKKLLLSDSGFYLCAERHRETQYFGPGTRLLVL.

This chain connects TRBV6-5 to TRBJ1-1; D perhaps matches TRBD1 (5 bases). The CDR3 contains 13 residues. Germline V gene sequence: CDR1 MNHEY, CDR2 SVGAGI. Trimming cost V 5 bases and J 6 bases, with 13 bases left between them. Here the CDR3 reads CASSTPGDPEAFF. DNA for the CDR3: TGTGCCAGCAGTACCCCCGGGGACCCTGAAGCTTTCTTT.

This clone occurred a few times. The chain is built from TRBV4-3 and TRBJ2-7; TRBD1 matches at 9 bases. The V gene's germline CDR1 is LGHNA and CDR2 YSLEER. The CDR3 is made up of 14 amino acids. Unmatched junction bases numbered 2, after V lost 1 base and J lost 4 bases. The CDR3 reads CASSQAQGAYEQYF. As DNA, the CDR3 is TGCGCCAGCAGCCAAGCACAGGGGGCTTACGAGCAGTACTTC.

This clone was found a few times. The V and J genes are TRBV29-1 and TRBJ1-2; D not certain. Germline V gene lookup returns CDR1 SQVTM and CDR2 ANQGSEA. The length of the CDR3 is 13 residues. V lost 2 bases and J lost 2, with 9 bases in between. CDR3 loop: CSVEKSLNYGYTF. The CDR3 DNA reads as TGCAGCGTTGAAAAATCGTTGAACTATGGCTACACCTTC.